This TCR beta chain was profiled in a study of shared clonotypes between healthy human individuals. As for this clone: Antigen unknown.

The CDR3 contains 13 residues. Trimming took 5 bases from V and 6 from J; bases not matched to a gene: 6. CDR1 and CDR2 (germline): LNHDA, SQIVND (reference sequence). General study points: Non-shared clonotypes showed lower generation probabilities than clonotypes common to all four donors. Even with large depth, rarefaction showed that sorted-subset sequencing was incomplete.

Original processing notes: From ImmunoSEQ came sequences covering only the junction and carrying no quality scores, so filtering differed. Sequenced by immunoSEQ multiplex PCR; TCRdb stores in-frame clones only, minus some. From that table come the V and J calls and clone size; the DNA was used to work out D and trimming. This sample yields about 1.5 million clones, of which nearly 99% are seen a single time; roughly 0.45% belongs to the top ten. What was sequenced was naive CD4+ T cells sorted from blood. The subset was: CD45RA+ positively selected. The receptor's source is a man aged 25-45 years in good health. V is TRBV19 and J is TRBJ1-1; 7 bases align to TRBD1. The CDR3 reads CASSPRDRSEAFF. CDR3 coding DNA: TGTGCCAGTAGTCCGAGGGACAGATCTGAAGCTTTCTTT.